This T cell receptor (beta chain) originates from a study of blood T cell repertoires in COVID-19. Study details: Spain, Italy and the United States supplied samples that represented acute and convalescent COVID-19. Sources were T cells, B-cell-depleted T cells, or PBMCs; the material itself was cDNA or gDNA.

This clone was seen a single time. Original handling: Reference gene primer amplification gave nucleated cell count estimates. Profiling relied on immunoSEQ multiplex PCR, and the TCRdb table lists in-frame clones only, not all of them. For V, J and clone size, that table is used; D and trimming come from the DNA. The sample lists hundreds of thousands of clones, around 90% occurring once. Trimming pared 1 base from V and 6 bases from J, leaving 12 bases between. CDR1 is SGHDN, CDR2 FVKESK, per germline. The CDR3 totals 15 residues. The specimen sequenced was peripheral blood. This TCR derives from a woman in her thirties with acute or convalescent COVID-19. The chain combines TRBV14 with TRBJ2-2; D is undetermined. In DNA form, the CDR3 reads TGTGCCAGCAGCCAAGGCCTGGGCTTGCCCGGGGAGCTGTTTTTT. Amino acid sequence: CASSQGLGLPGELFF.